This TCR beta chain stems from a study of cytomegalovirus exposure and HLA in healthy donors. Whole-study results and caveats: Per a prior analysis, the majority of TCR beta V segments were productive roughly 90% or roughly 30% of the time. Most TCR sequences were uncommon, yet certain public TCRs appeared in many donors.

V lost 6 bases to trimming and J lost 9 bases; unmatched junction nucleotides: 10. The CDR3 is 14 residues long. Per germline, CDR1 MRHNA and CDR2 SNTAGT. PCR was performed using 60 Vbeta and 13 Jbeta primers. Sequenced by immunoSEQ multiplex PCR; TCRdb stores in-frame clones only, minus some. The sample shows 130,000 or so clones, 65% to 80% of them seen only once. This clone was seen once. What it binds is unknown. Sequencing used PBMCs. The chain recombines TRBV6-4 with TRBJ2-1; 8 bases are a match to TRBD2. The clonotype originates from a man aged 30 to 45 in good health and CMV-seronegative. The CDR3 DNA follows: TGTGCCAGCAGCTCCGTAGCGGGATATGCTGAGCAGTTCTTC. Its translation is CASSSVAGYAEQFF.